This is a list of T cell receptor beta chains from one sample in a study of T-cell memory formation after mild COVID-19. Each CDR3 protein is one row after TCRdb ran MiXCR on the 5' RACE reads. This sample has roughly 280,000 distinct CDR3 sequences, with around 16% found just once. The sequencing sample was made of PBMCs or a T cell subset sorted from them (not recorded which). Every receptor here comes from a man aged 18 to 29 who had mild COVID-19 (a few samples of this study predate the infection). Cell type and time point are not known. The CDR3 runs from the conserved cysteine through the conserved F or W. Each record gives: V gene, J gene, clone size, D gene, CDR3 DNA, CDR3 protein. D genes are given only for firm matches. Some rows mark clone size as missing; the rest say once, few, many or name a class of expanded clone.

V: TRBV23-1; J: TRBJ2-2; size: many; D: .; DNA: TGCGCCAGCAGTCAATCGGATCATACCGGGGAGCTGTTTTTT; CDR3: CASSQSDHTGELFF
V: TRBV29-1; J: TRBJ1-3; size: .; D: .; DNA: TGCAGCGTCGAGGAGGGTACTGGAAACACCATATATTTT; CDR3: CSVEEGTGNTIYF
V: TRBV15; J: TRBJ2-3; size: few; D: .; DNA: TGTGCCACCAGCTTTGAGGGCAGGGGGGGCGATACGCAGTATTTT; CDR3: CATSFEGRGGDTQYF
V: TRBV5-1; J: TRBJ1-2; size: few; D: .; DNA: TGCGCCAGCAGCTTTGACACAGGGTTAAACTATGGCTACACCTTC; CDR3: CASSFDTGLNYGYTF
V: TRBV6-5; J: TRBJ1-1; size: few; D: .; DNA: TGTGCCAGCAGTTACTCTTGGGGGCCGGGGGACACTGAAGCTTTCTTT; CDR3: CASSYSWGPGDTEAFF
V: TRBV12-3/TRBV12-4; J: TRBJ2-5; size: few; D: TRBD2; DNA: TGTGCCAGCAGTCGAGCGGGGGGGCCTGTAGAGACCCAGTACTTC; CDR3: CASSRAGGPVETQYF
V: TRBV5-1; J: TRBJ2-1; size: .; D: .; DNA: TGCGCCAGCAGCTTGGATGCTACCACCCTCTACAATGAGCAGTTCTTC; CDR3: CASSLDATTLYNEQFF
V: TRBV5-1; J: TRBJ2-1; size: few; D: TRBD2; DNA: TGCGCCAGCAGCTTGGCCAATCGTGGACTAGCGGGGACCAATGAGCAGTTCTTC; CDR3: CASSLANRGLAGTNEQFF
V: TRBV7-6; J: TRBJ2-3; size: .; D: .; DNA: TGTGCCAGCAGTTCCGTGGGGCCCACAGATACGCAGTATTTT; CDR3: CASSSVGPTDTQYF
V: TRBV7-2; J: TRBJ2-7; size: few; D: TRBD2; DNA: TGTGCCAGCAGCTTAATGGGGACTACCTACGAGCAGTACTTC; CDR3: CASSLMGTTYEQYF
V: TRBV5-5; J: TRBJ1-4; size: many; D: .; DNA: TGTGCCAGCAGCTTGGCCGGATGGGAAAAACTGTTTTTT; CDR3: CASSLAGWEKLFF
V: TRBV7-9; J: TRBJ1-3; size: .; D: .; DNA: TGTGCCAGCAGCGGCGAGGGATTCTCTGGAAACACCATATATTTT; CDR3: CASSGEGFSGNTIYF
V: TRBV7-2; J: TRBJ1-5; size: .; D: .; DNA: TGTGCCAGCAGCTTACAGGGCCTCTCCGCCCGGGAGCCCCAGCATTTT; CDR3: CASSLQGLSAREPQHF
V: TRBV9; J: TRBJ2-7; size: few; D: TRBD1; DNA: TGTGCCAGCAGCCCAGGGGGCCGCTACGAGCAGTACTTC; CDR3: CASSPGGRYEQYF
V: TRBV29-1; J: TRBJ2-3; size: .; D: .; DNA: TGCAGCGCCGTCGAGGCTCGGGATACGCAGTATTTT; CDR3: CSAVEARDTQYF
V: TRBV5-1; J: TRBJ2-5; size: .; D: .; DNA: TGCGCCAGCAGCTTGGAGTGGGGCTCCCAGTACTTC; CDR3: CASSLEWGSQYF
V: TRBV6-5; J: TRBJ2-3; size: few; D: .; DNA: TGTGCCAGCAGAGCACCCGGGGGCCCAGATACGCAGTATTTT; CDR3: CASRAPGGPDTQYF
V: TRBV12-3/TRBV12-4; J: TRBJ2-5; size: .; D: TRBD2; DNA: TGTGCCAGCTACCGGGGGGGGTCCGAGACCCAGTACTTC; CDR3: CASYRGGSETQYF
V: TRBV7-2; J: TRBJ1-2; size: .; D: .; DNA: TGTGCCAGCACCGTGTGGGGGAAGGATGGCTACACCTTC; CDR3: CASTVWGKDGYTF
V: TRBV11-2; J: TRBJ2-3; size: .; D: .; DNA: TGTGCCAGCAGCTTAGATCTGGGGGGGGCGATAGATACGCAGTATTTT; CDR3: CASSLDLGGAIDTQYF
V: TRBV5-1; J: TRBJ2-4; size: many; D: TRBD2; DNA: TGCGCCAGCAGCTTGGAGAGGACTAGCGGAAACATTCAGTACTTC; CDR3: CASSLERTSGNIQYF
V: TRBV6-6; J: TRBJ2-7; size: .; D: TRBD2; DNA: TGTGCCAGCACGCAGGGACTAGGTTTCGAGCAGTACTTC; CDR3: CASTQGLGFEQYF
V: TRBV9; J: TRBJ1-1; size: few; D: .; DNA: TGTGCCAGCAGCGCCTCCCAGAACACTGAAGCTTTCTTT; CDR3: CASSASQNTEAFF
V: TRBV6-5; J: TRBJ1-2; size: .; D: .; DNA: TGTGCCAGCAGGAGGACAGTCGGAGGTGGCTACACCTTC; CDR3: CASRRTVGGGYTF
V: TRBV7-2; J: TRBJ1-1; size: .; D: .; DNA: TGTGCCAGCAGCTTTTCAACAGGGAACCCGAACACTGAAGCTTTCTTT; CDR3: CASSFSTGNPNTEAFF
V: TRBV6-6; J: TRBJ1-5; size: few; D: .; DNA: TGTGCCAGCAGCCTCGGCCCGCATAGCAATCAGCCCCAGCATTTT; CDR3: CASSLGPHSNQPQHF
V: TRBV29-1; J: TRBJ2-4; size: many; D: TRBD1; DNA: TGCAGCGTTGCGGGGACAGGAGGCATTCAGTACTTC; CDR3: CSVAGTGGIQYF
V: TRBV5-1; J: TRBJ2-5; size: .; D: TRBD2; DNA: TGCGCCAGCAGCTTGGTACTAGCGGTTCGGGAGACCCAGTACTTC; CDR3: CASSLVLAVRETQYF